Listed below are T cell receptor beta chains from one sample, sequenced in a study of OX40 agonist ivuxolimab in advanced cancers. Generated by immunoSEQ multiplex PCR, the TCRdb table keeps only in-frame clones and is missing some. The sample carries about 27,000 clones, 70% to 80% recorded once. The specimen comprised CD4+ or CD8+ T cells sorted from blood, sampled in a trial of the OX40 agonist ivuxolimab. The receptors here all came from an adult with an advanced solid tumor such as melanoma, head and neck, liver or kidney cancer. Both conserved end residues are part of each CDR3. A D gene is named only where the DNA matches it firmly. Some rows mark clone size as missing; the rest say once, few, many or name a class of expanded clone.

abundance	v_gene	d_gene	j_gene	CDR3aa
few	TRBV6-1	TRBD1	TRBJ2-2	CASSEFVTGDTGELFF
NA	TRBV9	NA	TRBJ1-1	CASSSGSQGRNTEAFF
NA	TRBV19	TRBD1	TRBJ1-1	CASSENRGVLGTEAFF
NA	TRBV5-4	TRBD2	TRBJ2-1	CASSPPSGGGGNEQFF
NA	TRBV19	NA	TRBJ1-5	CASRNRGRESNQPQHF
NA	TRBV27	NA	TRBJ1-1	CASSLSPTANTEAFF
NA	TRBV4-2	TRBD1	TRBJ2-7	CASSPLGIGDRGFYEQYF
NA	TRBV27	TRBD2	TRBJ2-1	CASSYIAGTHNEQFF
NA	TRBV7-9	NA	TRBJ1-1	CASSPNPVEAFF
NA	TRBV11-2	NA	TRBJ1-2	CASSILGGGYGYTF
once	TRBV27	NA	TRBJ1-2	CASSGGANGYTF
NA	TRBV27	NA	TRBJ2-7	CASSLAWGEQYF
NA	TRBV7-2	TRBD2	TRBJ2-1	CARDGREGYNEQFF
medium-sized	TRBV11-3	NA	TRBJ2-7	CASSLDSGQMYEQYF
NA	TRBV6-1	NA	TRBJ1-5	CASSEGIIPSWGANQPQHF
NA	TRBV7-9	NA	TRBJ2-5	CASSLSGPQETQYF
NA	TRBV5-6	NA	TRBJ2-7	CASRALVGSTYEQYF
NA	TRBV5-1	NA	TRBJ2-6	CASSPRGPSSGANVLTF
NA	TRBV27	NA	TRBJ2-2	CASSPRGSGELFF
NA	TRBV9	NA	TRBJ1-3	CASSPTGNSGNTIYF
NA	TRBV6-5	NA	TRBJ1-6	CASSDGESPLHF
few	TRBV6-4	TRBD1	TRBJ2-6	CASSDSTSGQGHSGANVLTF
NA	TRBV7-2	TRBD2	TRBJ2-7	CASSPEGLAYTYEQYF
NA	TRBV28	NA	TRBJ2-2	CASSLTPGHPGELFF
NA	TRBV4-1	TRBD1	TRBJ2-3	CASSQRSRQGAADTQYF
NA	TRBV7-3	NA	TRBJ2-1	CASSPSLGYNEQFF
NA	TRBV7-9	TRBD2	TRBJ2-7	CASSFSGKRDHEQYF
NA	TRBV4-1	NA	TRBJ2-7	CASSQGVETRTYEQYF
NA	TRBV29-1	NA	TRBJ2-7	CSVDRGGVPPYEQYF
NA	TRBV13	NA	TRBJ2-5	CASSATVRGETQYF
NA	TRBV4-1	NA	TRBJ1-1	CASSSSRDYGTEAFF